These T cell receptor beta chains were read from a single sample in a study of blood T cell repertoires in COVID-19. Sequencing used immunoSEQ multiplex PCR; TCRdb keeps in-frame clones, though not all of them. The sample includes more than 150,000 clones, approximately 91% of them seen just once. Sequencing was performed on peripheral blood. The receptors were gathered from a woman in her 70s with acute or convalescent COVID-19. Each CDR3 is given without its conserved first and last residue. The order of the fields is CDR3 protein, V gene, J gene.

CDR3: ASSVTGGAYEQY; V: TRBV9; J: TRBJ2-7
CDR3: ASTGTGTATGELF; V: TRBV7-6; J: TRBJ2-2
CDR3: ASSKGPRLAGSTDTQY; V: TRBV21-1; J: TRBJ2-3
CDR3: ASSPARGARWYGYT; V: TRBV7-2; J: TRBJ1-2
CDR3: AWSRVGTGTSSYNSPLH; V: TRBV30; J: TRBJ1-6
CDR3: ASSHRGYEQY; V: TRBV4-3; J: TRBJ2-7
CDR3: ASSEVGTGRNEQF; V: TRBV2; J: TRBJ2-1
CDR3: ASSYSAGLSSYEQY; V: TRBV6-5; J: TRBJ2-7
CDR3: ASSLYGTSGGPEQF; V: TRBV28; J: TRBJ2-1
CDR3: ASESSSYNEQF; V: TRBV19; J: TRBJ2-1
CDR3: ASSRGFTLAKNIQY; V: TRBV19; J: TRBJ2-4
CDR3: ASSSDRGETF; V: TRBV19; J: TRBJ1-1
CDR3: ASSTPGLAGISTDTQY; V: TRBV7-9; J: TRBJ2-3
CDR3: ASSGADRGWNTEAF; V: TRBV2; J: TRBJ1-1
CDR3: ASSGTGANSNQPQH; V: TRBV2; J: TRBJ1-5
CDR3: SVPRYGGYT; V: TRBV29-1; J: TRBJ1-2
CDR3: ASSIGTGVNSPLH; V: TRBV19; J: TRBJ1-6
CDR3: ASSVSGGASYNEQF; V: TRBV11-3; J: TRBJ2-1
CDR3: AISRGQQPQH; V: TRBV10-3; J: TRBJ1-5
CDR3: ASSVITGDTQY; V: TRBV9; J: TRBJ2-3
CDR3: ASSLGDRGTWRGYT; V: TRBV5-8; J: TRBJ1-2
CDR3: ASSKTGGDQPQH; V: TRBV19; J: TRBJ1-5
CDR3: ASIALGTGVYQPQH; V: TRBV19; J: TRBJ1-5
CDR3: ASSVRGAYEQF; V: TRBV19; J: TRBJ2-1
CDR3: VAGTGFYGYT; V: TRBV19; J: TRBJ1-2